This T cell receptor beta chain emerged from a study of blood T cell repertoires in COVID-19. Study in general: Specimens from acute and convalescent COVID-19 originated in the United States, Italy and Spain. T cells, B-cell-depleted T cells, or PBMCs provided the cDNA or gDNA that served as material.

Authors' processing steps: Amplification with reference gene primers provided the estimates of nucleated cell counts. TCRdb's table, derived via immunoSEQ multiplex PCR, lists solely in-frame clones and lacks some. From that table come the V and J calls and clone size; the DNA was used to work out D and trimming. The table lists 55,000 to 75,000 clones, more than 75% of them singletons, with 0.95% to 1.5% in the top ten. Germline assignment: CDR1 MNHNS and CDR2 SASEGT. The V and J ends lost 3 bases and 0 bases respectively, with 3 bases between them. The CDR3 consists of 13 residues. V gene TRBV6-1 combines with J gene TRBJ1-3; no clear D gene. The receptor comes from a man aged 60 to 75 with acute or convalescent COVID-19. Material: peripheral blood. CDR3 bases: TGTGCCAGCAGTGAGAGCTCTGGAAACACCATATATTTT. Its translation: CASSESSGNTIYF.